A selection of T cell receptor beta chains follows, all from one sample in a study of human T cells and chemical hapten exposure. TCRdb passed the RACE reads through MiXCR, listing each CDR3 protein once. The sample lists 55,000 to 75,000 distinct CDR3 sequences, about 6% occurring once. Sequenced sample: whole blood. All receptors come from a female donor in good health. Some clones in this sample may be carry-over from other donors' samples. Each CDR3 is given with its conserved first and last residue. Each record gives: CDR3 DNA, CDR3 protein, V gene, clone size, J gene, D gene, CDR3 length. The D gene is left open where the match is weak. The size of a clone is reported for some rows only, either as once, few or many, or as a class for expanded clones.

cdr3_nt: TGTGCCAGCAGTTACTCCTGGGGAGAAGCTTTCTTT; cdr3_aa: CASSYSWGEAFF; v_call: TRBV6-2/TRBV6-3; clone_size: few; j_call: TRBJ1-1; d_call: -; cdr3_length: 12
cdr3_nt: TGCACCAGCACCCAGTCGGACGACAGGGGCGAAAAACTGTTTTTT; cdr3_aa: CTSTQSDDRGEKLFF; v_call: TRBV1; clone_size: many; j_call: TRBJ1-4; d_call: -; cdr3_length: 15
cdr3_nt: TGCAGCGTTGAAGTTAACAGCCCTCTAGGAGAGCAGTACTTC; cdr3_aa: CSVEVNSPLGEQYF; v_call: TRBV29-1; clone_size: many; j_call: TRBJ2-7; d_call: -; cdr3_length: 14
cdr3_nt: TGCAGCGTTACCGGACAGGGGGCAGCCGGGGAGCTGTTTTTT; cdr3_aa: CSVTGQGAAGELFF; v_call: TRBV29-1; clone_size: few; j_call: TRBJ2-2; d_call: TRBD1; cdr3_length: 14
cdr3_nt: TGTGCCAGTGGTGGAAATATAGCCAAAAACATTCAGTACTTC; cdr3_aa: CASGGNIAKNIQYF; v_call: TRBV12-3/TRBV12-4; clone_size: many; j_call: TRBJ2-4; d_call: -; cdr3_length: 14
cdr3_nt: TGTGCCTGGAGACACTATGGCTACACCTTC; cdr3_aa: CAWRHYGYTF; v_call: TRBV30; clone_size: few; j_call: TRBJ1-2; d_call: -; cdr3_length: 10
cdr3_nt: TGTGCCAGCAATATGTGGCCGGGGTCCTATGGCTACACCTTC; cdr3_aa: CASNMWPGSYGYTF; v_call: TRBV6-1; clone_size: many; j_call: TRBJ1-2; d_call: -; cdr3_length: 14
cdr3_nt: TGTGCCAGCTCACCTCCCGCGGGAGGGCCGGAGCAGTACTTC; cdr3_aa: CASSPPAGGPEQYF; v_call: TRBV18; clone_size: many; j_call: TRBJ2-7; d_call: TRBD2; cdr3_length: 14
cdr3_nt: TGTGCCAGCAGCTCGATAGACAGGGGGCACGATGGCTACACCTTC; cdr3_aa: CASSSIDRGHDGYTF; v_call: TRBV6-2/TRBV6-3; clone_size: many; j_call: TRBJ1-2; d_call: TRBD1; cdr3_length: 15
cdr3_nt: TGTGCCTGGAACAAGTTAGCGAGTACCTACGAGCAGTACTTC; cdr3_aa: CAWNKLASTYEQYF; v_call: TRBV30; clone_size: many; j_call: TRBJ2-7; d_call: -; cdr3_length: 14
cdr3_nt: TGTGCCAGCAGAGGCCTAGCTTACTCTGGAAACACCATATATTTT; cdr3_aa: CASRGLAYSGNTIYF; v_call: TRBV6-5; clone_size: many; j_call: TRBJ1-3; d_call: -; cdr3_length: 15
cdr3_nt: TGTGCCAGCAGCCCCCGCGGGACAGGGGGCGGGGACTACACCTTC; cdr3_aa: CASSPRGTGGGDYTF; v_call: TRBV2; clone_size: -; j_call: TRBJ1-2; d_call: TRBD1; cdr3_length: 15
cdr3_nt: TGTGCCAGCAGTCCTCCCCGGCTAGCGGGAGCCTACGAGCAGTACTTC; cdr3_aa: CASSPPRLAGAYEQYF; v_call: TRBV28; clone_size: -; j_call: TRBJ2-7; d_call: TRBD2; cdr3_length: 16
cdr3_nt: TGTGCCAGCCAAACGCGCCTCCGGGACAGGGGGCCCTATAATTCACCCCTCCACTTT; cdr3_aa: CASQTRLRDRGPYNSPLHF; v_call: TRBV6-6; clone_size: many; j_call: TRBJ1-6; d_call: TRBD1; cdr3_length: 19
cdr3_nt: TGTGCCAGCAGCCCCGGGCGGCGGGAGGCAGATACGCAGTATTTT; cdr3_aa: CASSPGRREADTQYF; v_call: TRBV11-2; clone_size: many; j_call: TRBJ2-3; d_call: TRBD2; cdr3_length: 15
cdr3_nt: TGCAGTGCTAGGGAGGAGGGCAGGTTCTATGGCTACACCTTC; cdr3_aa: CSAREEGRFYGYTF; v_call: TRBV20-1; clone_size: many; j_call: TRBJ1-2; d_call: -; cdr3_length: 14
cdr3_nt: TGCAGTGCTAGGGGACAGGGAGTGGAGCAGTACTTC; cdr3_aa: CSARGQGVEQYF; v_call: TRBV20-1; clone_size: many; j_call: TRBJ2-7; d_call: TRBD1; cdr3_length: 12
cdr3_nt: TGTGCCAGCAGTTCGTTAAACGCCTACGAGCAGTACTTC; cdr3_aa: CASSSLNAYEQYF; v_call: TRBV28; clone_size: -; j_call: TRBJ2-7; d_call: -; cdr3_length: 13
cdr3_nt: TGCGCCAGCAGCCAAGTGAGCGGGAGGGGTTTCTCCACAGATACGCAGTATTTT; cdr3_aa: CASSQVSGRGFSTDTQYF; v_call: TRBV4-3; clone_size: few; j_call: TRBJ2-3; d_call: TRBD2; cdr3_length: 18
cdr3_nt: TGTGCCAGCAGCTCGCGGGAGCGCTCTCGCCTGGGGCGCACAGATACGCAGTATTTT; cdr3_aa: CASSSRERSRLGRTDTQYF; v_call: TRBV6-6; clone_size: many; j_call: TRBJ2-3; d_call: TRBD2; cdr3_length: 19
cdr3_nt: TGTGCCAGCAGTGAAAAGGAGGACAGGGGATGGACTGAAGCTTTCTTT; cdr3_aa: CASSEKEDRGWTEAFF; v_call: TRBV2; clone_size: few; j_call: TRBJ1-1; d_call: TRBD1; cdr3_length: 16
cdr3_nt: TGCGCCAGCAGCTCCCGGACAGCCGTCAGAGATACGCAGTATTTT; cdr3_aa: CASSSRTAVRDTQYF; v_call: TRBV5-1; clone_size: many; j_call: TRBJ2-3; d_call: -; cdr3_length: 15
cdr3_nt: TGTGCCAGCAGCTTAGGTTTGGCCAGGGCTAATGAAAAACTGTTTTTT; cdr3_aa: CASSLGLARANEKLFF; v_call: TRBV7-2; clone_size: few; j_call: TRBJ1-4; d_call: -; cdr3_length: 16
cdr3_nt: TGTGCCAGCAGTCACTCAGCGGGTAAAACAGATACGCAGTATTTT; cdr3_aa: CASSHSAGKTDTQYF; v_call: TRBV6-5; clone_size: -; j_call: TRBJ2-3; d_call: -; cdr3_length: 15